The clone carrying this T cell receptor (beta chain) was picked up a small number of times. This record comes from a study of T cells after yellow fever vaccination. The CDR3 is 17 amino acids. V was shortened by 0 bases and J by 0 bases, with 12 bases between the two germline ends. TCRdb redid the calling of the 5' RACE reads with MiXCR, one entry per CDR3 protein. The sample gives about 630,000 distinct CDR3 sequences, approximately 13% of which show up once; approximately 15% is in the top ten. The receptor was derived from a man between 25 and 39 years old who received the YFV17D yellow fever vaccine. Sequenced here: PBMCs, sampled on the day of the yellow fever booster vaccination. This sequence joins TRBV12-3 or TRBV12-4 and TRBJ2-1; D is ambiguous. The CDR3 spells CASSLALDQSSYNEQFF. The DNA of the CDR3 is TGTGCCAGCAGTTTAGCGCTAGATCAGAGCTCCTACAATGAGCAGTTCTTC.